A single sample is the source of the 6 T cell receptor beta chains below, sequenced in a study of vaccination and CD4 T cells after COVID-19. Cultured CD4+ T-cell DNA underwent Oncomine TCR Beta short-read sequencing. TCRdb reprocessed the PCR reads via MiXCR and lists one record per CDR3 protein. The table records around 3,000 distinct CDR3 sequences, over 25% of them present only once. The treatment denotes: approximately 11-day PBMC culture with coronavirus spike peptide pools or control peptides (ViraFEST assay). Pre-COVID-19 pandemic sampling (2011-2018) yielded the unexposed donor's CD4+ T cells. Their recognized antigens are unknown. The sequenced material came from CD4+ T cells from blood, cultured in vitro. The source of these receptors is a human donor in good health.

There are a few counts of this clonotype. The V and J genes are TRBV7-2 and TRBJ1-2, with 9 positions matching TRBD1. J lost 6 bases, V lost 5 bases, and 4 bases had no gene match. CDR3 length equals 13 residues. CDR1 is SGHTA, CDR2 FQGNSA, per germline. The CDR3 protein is CASSTGQGDGYTF. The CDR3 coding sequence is TGTGCCAGCAGCACGGGACAGGGAGATGGCTACACCTTC.

The CDR3 spells CSARGAVNQPQHF. CDR3 in DNA: TGCAGTGCTAGAGGGGCAGTTAATCAGCCCCAGCATTTT. V gene TRBV20-1 combines with J gene TRBJ1-5; unclear D gene. The V gene lost 1 base and the J gene lost 4 bases, with 8 bases spanning the gap. The CDR3 has 13 amino acids. Germline V gene lookup returns CDR1 DFQATT and CDR2 SNEGSKA (reference sequence).

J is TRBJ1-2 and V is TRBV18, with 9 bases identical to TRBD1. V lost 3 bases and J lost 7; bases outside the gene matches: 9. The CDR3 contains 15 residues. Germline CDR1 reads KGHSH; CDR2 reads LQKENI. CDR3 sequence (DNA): TGTGCCAGCTCACCCGACCTGGGACAGGGCTCTGGCTACACCTTC. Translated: CASSPDLGQGSGYTF.

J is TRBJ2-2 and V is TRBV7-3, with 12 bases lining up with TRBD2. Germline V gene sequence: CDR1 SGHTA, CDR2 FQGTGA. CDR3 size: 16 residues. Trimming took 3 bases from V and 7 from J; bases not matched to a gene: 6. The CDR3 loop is CASSFLAGGPGGELFF. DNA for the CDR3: TGTGCCAGCAGCTTCCTAGCGGGAGGGCCAGGCGGGGAGCTGTTTTTT.

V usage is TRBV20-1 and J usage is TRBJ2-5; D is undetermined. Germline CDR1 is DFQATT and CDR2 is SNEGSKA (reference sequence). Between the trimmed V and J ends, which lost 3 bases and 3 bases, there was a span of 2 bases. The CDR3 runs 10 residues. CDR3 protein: CSARKETQYF. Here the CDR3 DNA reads TGCAGTGCTAGGAAAGAGACCCAGTACTTC.

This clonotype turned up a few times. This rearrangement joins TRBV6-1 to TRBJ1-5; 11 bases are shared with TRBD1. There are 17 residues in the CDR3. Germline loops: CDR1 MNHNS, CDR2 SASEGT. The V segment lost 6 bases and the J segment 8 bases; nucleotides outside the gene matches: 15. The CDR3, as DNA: TGTGCCAGCAGCCACCGGACAGGGGGCGCATCAATTGAGCCCCAGCATTTT. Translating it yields CASSHRTGGASIEPQHF.